The 11 T cell receptor beta chains reported below all come from one sample, sequenced in a study of identical twins. TCRdb reprocessed the 5' RACE reads with MiXCR, giving one entry per CDR3 protein. The data hold roughly 250,000 distinct CDR3 sequences, with around 15% observed a single time. Sequenced: memory (CD45RO+) T cells sorted from blood. These TCRs come from a woman aged 18-29 years in good health.

This chain uses TRBV10-3 with TRBJ1-1; D call uncertain. This CDR3 comprises 13 residues. V lost 7 bases to trimming and J lost 3 bases, with 12 bases between them. Germline V gives CDR1 ENHRY, CDR2 SYGVKD. The CDR3: CAITLGKDTEAFF. The DNA of the CDR3 is TGTGCCATCACCCTAGGGAAGGACACTGAAGCTTTCTTT.

V and J are TRBV20-1 and TRBJ1-2; no firm D call. The germline V gene encodes CDR1 DFQATT and CDR2 SNEGSKA (reference sequence). CDR3 size: 12 residues. V lost 3 bases and J 4 bases, leaving 9 bases between the germline ends. The CDR3 coding sequence is TGCAGTGCTAGGTTTGGTGGCTATGGCTACACCTTC. As protein: CSARFGGYGYTF.

This clonotype appeared a few times. J is TRBJ2-5 and V is TRBV12-3 or TRBV12-4; 10 bases fit TRBD2. There are 15 residues in the CDR3. V lost 6 bases to trimming and J lost 2 bases; unmatched junction nucleotides: 6. The CDR3 region is CASSRTSGTQETQYF. CDR3 DNA: TGTGCCAGCAGCCGGACTAGCGGAACTCAAGAGACCCAGTACTTC.

The sample holds a few counts of this clonotype. This chain joins TRBV12-3 or TRBV12-4 and TRBJ2-1; 8 nucleotides agree with TRBD1. The V and J ends lost 5 bases and 13 bases, in that order; junction bases with no gene match: 10. The CDR3 contains 13 residues. The CDR3 here is CASSLLDRGGQFF. As DNA, the CDR3 is TGTGCCAGCAGTCTACTCGACAGGGGAGGTCAGTTCTTC.

This chain connects TRBV7-8 to TRBJ2-3; D might be TRBD2 (5 bases). In germline, CDR1 is SGHVS, CDR2 FQNEAQ. CDR3 length: 14 amino acids. V was pared by 7 bases and J by 2 bases, with 13 bases between. The CDR3 sequence: CASKQGGHTDTQYF. CDR3 nucleotides: TGTGCCAGCAAACAAGGAGGCCACACAGATACGCAGTATTTT.

Ten or more counts support this clonotype. The rearrangement links TRBV12-3 or TRBV12-4 to TRBJ1-5, with TRBD1 matching 7 bases. The J segment lost 14 bases and the V segment lost 8 bases, leaving 9 bases of the junction unmatched. The CDR3 is made up of 11 amino acids. CDR3 protein: CASSRGRLKHF. CDR3 DNA: TGTGCCAGCTCGAGGGGGCGGCTGAAGCATTTT.

This clonotype was counted only a few times. This chain connects TRBV5-5 to TRBJ1-4; TRBD1 might be the D (6 bases). V was cut by 4 bases and J by 4 bases, with 8 bases left in between. Germline CDR1 reads SGHKS; CDR2 reads YYEKEE (reference sequence). The CDR3 spans 13 residues. CDR3 nucleotide sequence: TGTGCCAGCAGCCCGGACAGTAATGAAAAACTGTTTTTT. Protein: CASSPDSNEKLFF. Based on the CDR3 plus reference TRBV5-5 and TRBJ1-4, the full variable domain is DAGVTQSPTHLIKTRGQQVTLRCSPISGHKSVSWYQQVLGQGPQFIFQYYEKEERGRGNFPDRFSARQFPNYSSELNVNALLLGDSALYLCASSPDSNEKLFFGSGTQLSVL.

This chain uses TRBV15 with TRBJ2-5; 11 bases align to TRBD2. The CDR3 consists of 19 residues. Germline CDR1 reads LNHNV; CDR2 reads YYDKDF (reference sequence). With V trimmed by 4 bases and J by 4 bases, 17 bases remained unmatched. The CDR3 loop is CATSTRPPLSGGALETQYF. CDR3 nucleotides: TGTGCCACCAGCACCCGCCCCCCCCTTAGCGGGGGGGCTTTAGAGACCCAGTACTTC.

The V gene is TRBV6-5, the J gene TRBJ1-2; TRBD1 matches 7 bases. This CDR3 is 13 amino acids long. Germline CDR1 reads MNHEY; CDR2 reads SVGAGI. V dropped 4 bases and J dropped 7; count of bases not matched to a gene: 6. CDR3 loop: CASSLGGSSGYTF. For the CDR3, the DNA is TGTGCCAGCAGTTTAGGGGGCTCGAGTGGCTACACCTTC.

This clonotype was detected many times. The chain recombines TRBV5-1 with TRBJ2-4; 7 nucleotides align to TRBD1. The CDR3 sequence is 13 residues long. V was pared by 4 bases and J by 5 bases, with 3 bases of the junction left unmatched. The V gene's germline CDR1 is SGHRS and CDR2 YFSETQ. CDR3 residues: CASSPGTENIQYF. The CDR3 DNA sequence: TGCGCCAGCAGCCCGGGGACAGAAAACATTCAGTACTTC.

J is TRBJ2-1 and V is TRBV19; TRBD2 matches 10 bases. There are 15 residues in the CDR3. CDR1 is LNHDA, CDR2 SQIVND, per germline (reference sequence). The V segment lost 4 bases and the J segment 8 bases; nucleotides outside the gene matches: 8. This chain's CDR3 is CASSTLAGESDEQFF. The DNA of the CDR3 is TGTGCCAGTAGTACCCTAGCGGGAGAGTCCGATGAGCAGTTCTTC.